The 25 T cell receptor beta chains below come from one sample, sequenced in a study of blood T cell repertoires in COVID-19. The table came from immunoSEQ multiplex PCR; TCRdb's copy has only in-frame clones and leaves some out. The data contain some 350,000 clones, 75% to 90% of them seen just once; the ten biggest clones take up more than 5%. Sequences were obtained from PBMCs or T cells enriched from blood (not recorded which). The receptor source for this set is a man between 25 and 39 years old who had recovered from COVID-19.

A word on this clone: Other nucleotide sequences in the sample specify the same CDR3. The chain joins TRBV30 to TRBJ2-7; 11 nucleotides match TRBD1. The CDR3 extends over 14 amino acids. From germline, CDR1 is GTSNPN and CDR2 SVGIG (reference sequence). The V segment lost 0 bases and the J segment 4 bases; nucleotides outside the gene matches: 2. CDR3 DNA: TGTGCCTGGAGTGTTGGGACAGGGGGTTACGAGCAGTACTTC. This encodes CAWSVGTGGYEQYF.

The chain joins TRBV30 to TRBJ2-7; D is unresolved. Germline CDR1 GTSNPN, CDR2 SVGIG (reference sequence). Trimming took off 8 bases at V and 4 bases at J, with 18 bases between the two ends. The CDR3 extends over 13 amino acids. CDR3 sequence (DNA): TGTGCCGCTGATTTGACCGGGTCGTACGAGCAGTACTTC. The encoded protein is CAADLTGSYEQYF.

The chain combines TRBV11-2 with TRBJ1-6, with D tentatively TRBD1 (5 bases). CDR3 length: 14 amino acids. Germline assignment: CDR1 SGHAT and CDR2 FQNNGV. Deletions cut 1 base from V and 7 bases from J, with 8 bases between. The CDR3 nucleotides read TGTGCCAGCAGCTTAGGACAGAGGAATTCACCCCTCCACTTT. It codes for CASSLGQRNSPLHF.

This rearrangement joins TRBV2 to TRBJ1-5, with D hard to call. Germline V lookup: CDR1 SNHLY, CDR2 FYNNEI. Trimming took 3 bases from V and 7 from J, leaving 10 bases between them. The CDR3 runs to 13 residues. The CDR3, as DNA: TGTGCCAGCAGTGACGAGGCTCGGCAGCCCCAGCATTTT. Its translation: CASSDEARQPQHF. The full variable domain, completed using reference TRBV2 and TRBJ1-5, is EPEVTQTPSHQVTQMGQEVILRCVPISNHLYFYWYRQILGQKVEFLVSFYNNEISEKSEIFDDQFSVERPDGSNFTLKIRSTKLEDSAMYFCASSDEARQPQHFGDGTRLSIL.

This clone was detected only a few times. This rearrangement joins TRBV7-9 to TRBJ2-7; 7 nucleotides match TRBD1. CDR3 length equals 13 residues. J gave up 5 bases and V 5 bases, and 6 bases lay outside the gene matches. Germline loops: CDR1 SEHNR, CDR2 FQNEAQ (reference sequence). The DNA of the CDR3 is TGTGCCAGCAGCCGAGATACAGGGGACGAGCAGTACTTC. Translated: CASSRDTGDEQYF.

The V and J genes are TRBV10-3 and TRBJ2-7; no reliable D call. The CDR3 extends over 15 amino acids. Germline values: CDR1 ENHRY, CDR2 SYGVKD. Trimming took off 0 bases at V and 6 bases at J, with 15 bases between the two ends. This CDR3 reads CAISESNAESGEQYF. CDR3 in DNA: TGTGCCATCAGTGAGTCGAATGCGGAATCCGGCGAGCAGTACTTC.

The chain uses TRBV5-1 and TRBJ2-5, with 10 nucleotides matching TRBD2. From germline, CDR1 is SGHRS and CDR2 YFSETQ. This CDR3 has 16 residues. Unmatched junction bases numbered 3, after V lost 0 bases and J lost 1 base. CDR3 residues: CASSLELAGFQETQYF. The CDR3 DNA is TGCGCCAGCAGCTTGGAACTAGCGGGGTTCCAAGAGACCCAGTACTTC.

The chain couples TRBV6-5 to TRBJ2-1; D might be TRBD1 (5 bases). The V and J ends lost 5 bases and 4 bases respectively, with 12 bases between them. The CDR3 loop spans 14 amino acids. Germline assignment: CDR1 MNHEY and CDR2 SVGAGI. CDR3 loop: CASSPQGSYNEQFF. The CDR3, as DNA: TGTGCCAGCAGTCCTCAGGGATCGTACAATGAGCAGTTCTTC.

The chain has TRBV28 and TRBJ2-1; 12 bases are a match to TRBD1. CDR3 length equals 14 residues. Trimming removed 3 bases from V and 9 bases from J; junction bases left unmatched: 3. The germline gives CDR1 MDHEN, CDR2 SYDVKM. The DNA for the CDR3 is TGTGCCAGCAGTTTGGGACAGGGGGCAGGTGAGCAGTTCTTC. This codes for CASSLGQGAGEQFF. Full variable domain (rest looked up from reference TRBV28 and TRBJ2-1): DVKVTQSSRYLVKRTGEKVFLECVQDMDHENMFWYRQDPGLGLRLIYFSYDVKMKEKGDIPEGYSVSREKKERFSLILESASTNQTSMYLCASSLGQGAGEQFFGPGTRLTVL.

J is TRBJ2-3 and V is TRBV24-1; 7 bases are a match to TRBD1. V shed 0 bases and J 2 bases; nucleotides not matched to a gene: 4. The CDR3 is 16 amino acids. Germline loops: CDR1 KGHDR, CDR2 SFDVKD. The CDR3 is CATSDLTGVDTDTQYF. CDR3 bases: TGTGCCACCAGTGATTTGACAGGGGTCGACACAGATACGCAGTATTTT.

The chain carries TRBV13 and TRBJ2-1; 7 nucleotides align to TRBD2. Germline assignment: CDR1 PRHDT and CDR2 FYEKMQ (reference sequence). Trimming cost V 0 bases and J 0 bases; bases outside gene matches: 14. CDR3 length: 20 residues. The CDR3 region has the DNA TGTGCCAGCAGCTTAGGGCTAGCGGTCCGGGTCGCGAGCTCCTACAATGAGCAGTTCTTC. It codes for CASSLGLAVRVASSYNEQFF.

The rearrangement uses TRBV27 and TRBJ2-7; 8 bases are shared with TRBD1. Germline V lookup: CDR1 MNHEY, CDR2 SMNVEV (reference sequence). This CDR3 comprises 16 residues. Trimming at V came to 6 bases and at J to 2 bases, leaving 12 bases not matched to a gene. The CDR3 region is CASSYIPGQEPYEQYF. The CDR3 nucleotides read TGTGCCAGCAGCTATATACCGGGACAGGAGCCCTACGAGCAGTACTTC.

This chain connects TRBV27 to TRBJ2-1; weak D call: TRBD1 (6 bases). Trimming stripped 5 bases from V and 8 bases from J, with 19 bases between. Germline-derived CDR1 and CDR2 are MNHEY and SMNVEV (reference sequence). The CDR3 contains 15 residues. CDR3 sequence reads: CASSPYRAARDEQFF. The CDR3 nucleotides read TGTGCCAGCAGTCCTTACAGGGCCGCGAGGGATGAGCAGTTCTTC.

This CDR3 is CASSERQGASTDTQYF. CDR3 nucleotides: TGTGCCAGCAGTGAAAGGCAGGGGGCGAGTACAGATACGCAGTATTTT. The chain is built from TRBV6-4 and TRBJ2-3; the match to TRBD1 covers 8 bases. With V trimmed by 3 bases and J by 3 bases, 8 bases remained unmatched. The germline CDR1 and CDR2 sequences are MRHNA and SNTAGT. This CDR3 is 16 amino acids long.

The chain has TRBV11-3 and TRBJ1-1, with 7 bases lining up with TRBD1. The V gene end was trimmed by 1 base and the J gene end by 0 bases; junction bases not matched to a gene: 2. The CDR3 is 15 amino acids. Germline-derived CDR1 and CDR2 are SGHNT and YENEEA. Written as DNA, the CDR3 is TGTGCCAGCAGCTTAGGACAGGGCGTGAACACTGAAGCTTTCTTT. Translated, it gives CASSLGQGVNTEAFF.

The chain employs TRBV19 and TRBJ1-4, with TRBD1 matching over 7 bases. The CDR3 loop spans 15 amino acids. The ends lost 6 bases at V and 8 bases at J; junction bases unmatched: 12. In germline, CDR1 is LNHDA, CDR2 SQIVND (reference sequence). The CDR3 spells CASRPEGTVNEKLFF. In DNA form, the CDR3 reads TGTGCCAGTAGACCGGAAGGGACAGTAAACGAAAAACTGTTTTTT.

The CDR3 sequence: CASSDPRPGQGNNEQFF. The CDR3 nucleotides read TGTGCCAGCAGTGATCCAAGACCGGGACAGGGGAACAATGAGCAGTTCTTC. V is TRBV2 and J is TRBJ2-1; 10 bases fit TRBD1. The V gene end was trimmed by 3 bases and the J gene end by 5 bases; junction bases not matched to a gene: 10. The germline V gene encodes CDR1 SNHLY and CDR2 FYNNEI. This CDR3 comprises 17 residues.

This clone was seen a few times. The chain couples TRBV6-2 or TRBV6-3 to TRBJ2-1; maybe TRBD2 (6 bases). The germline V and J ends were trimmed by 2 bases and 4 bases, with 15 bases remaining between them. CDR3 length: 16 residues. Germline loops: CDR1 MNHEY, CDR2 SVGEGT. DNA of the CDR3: TGTGCCAGCAGTTACCCAGGGAAGGGGAGGTACAATGAGCAGTTCTTC. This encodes CASSYPGKGRYNEQFF.

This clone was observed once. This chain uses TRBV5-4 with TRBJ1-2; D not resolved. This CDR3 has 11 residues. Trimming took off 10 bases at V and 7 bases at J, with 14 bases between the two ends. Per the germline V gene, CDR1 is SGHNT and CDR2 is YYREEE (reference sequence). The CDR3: CAQSRGFGYTF. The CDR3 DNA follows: TGTGCCCAATCCCGAGGGTTTGGCTACACCTTC.

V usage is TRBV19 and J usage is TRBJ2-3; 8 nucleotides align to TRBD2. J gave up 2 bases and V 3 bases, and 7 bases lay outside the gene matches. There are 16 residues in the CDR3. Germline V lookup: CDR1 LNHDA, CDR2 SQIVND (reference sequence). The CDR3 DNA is TGTGCCAGTAGTATCATTGGCGGGGGGCCCACAGATACGCAGTATTTT. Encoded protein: CASSIIGGGPTDTQYF.

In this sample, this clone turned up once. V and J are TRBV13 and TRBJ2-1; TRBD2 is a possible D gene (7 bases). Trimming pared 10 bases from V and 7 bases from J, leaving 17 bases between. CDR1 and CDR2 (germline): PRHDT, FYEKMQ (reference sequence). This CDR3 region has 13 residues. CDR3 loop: CATHRGGANEQFF. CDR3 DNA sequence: TGTGCCACCCACCGAGGGGGGGCTAATGAGCAGTTCTTC.

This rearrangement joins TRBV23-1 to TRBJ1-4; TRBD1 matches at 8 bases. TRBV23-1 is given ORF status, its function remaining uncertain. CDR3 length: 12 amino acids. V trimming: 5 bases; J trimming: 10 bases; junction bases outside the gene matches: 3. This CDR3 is CASSTTGVKLFF. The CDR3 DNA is TGCGCCAGCAGTACGACAGGGGTAAAACTGTTTTTT.

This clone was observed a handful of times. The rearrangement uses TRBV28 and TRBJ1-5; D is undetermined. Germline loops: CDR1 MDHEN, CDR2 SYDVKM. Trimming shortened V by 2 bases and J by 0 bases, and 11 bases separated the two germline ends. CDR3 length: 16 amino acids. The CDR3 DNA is TGTGCCAGCAGTTTAGGTCGGCGGTATAGCAATCAGCCCCAGCATTTT. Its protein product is CASSLGRRYSNQPQHF.

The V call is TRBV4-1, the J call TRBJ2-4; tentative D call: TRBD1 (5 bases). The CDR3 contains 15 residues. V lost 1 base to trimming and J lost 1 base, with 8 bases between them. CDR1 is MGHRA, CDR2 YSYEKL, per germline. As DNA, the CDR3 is TGCGCCAGCAGCCAAGTACAGGTGGCCAAAAACATTCAGTACTTC. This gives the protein CASSQVQVAKNIQYF.

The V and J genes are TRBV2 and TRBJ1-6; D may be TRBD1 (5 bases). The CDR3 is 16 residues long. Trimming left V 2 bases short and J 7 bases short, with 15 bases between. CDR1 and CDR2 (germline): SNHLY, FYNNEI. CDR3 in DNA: TGTGCCAGCAGTGAAAGTGGGAGGGGTAAGAATTCACCCCTCCACTTT. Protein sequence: CASSESGRGKNSPLHF.